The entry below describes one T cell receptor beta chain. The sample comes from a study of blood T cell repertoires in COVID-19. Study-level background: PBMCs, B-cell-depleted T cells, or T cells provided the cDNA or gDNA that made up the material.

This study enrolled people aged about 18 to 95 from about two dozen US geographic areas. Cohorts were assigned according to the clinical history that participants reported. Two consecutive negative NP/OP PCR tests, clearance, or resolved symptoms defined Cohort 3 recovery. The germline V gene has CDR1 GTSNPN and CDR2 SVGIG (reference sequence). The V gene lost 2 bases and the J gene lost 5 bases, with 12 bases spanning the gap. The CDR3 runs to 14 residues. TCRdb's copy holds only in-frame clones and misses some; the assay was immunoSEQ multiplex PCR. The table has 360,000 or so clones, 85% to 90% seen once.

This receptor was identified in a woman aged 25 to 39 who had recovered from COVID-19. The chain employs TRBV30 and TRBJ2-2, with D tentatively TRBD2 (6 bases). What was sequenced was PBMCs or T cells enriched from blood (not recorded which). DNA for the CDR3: TGTGCCTGGAGTTGGGGCGCGGGGACCGGGGAGCTGTTTTTT. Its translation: CAWSWGAGTGELFF.